The subject of this entry is one T cell receptor (beta chain). Its antigen is not yet known. The sample holds no much larger clone one base away, and base qualities are not on file. TCR CDR3 regions were amplified from genomic DNA by multiplex PCR using the deep immunoSEQ assay. Genomic DNA extracted from each cell subset was distributed evenly over all wells of several immunoSEQ 96-well plates, and each plate served as one replicate. For sorted subsets, each replicate PCR was loaded with approximately 200 ng genomic DNA, equivalent to 30,000 or so T cell genomes. Purified libraries were quantified with a Qubit 3.0 fluorometer, sized on a Bioanalyzer 2100, and re-quantified with the KAPA Library Quantification kit. Every immunoSEQ 96-well plate was sequenced on a dedicated single-read 150-cycle Illumina NextSeq 550 flow cell. Concerning the study's data processing: Because the immunoSEQ output held only junctional sequences and lacked quality scores, the filtering could not match the filtering applied to full-length reads. To assign V/J genes and CDR3, sequences were annotated using PyIR, a Python wrapper for IgBLAST v1.9, with IMGT germline references. Reads were removed for weak V/J assignments (E-value above 1e-6), missing CDR3, stop codons, out-of-frame junctions, or ambiguous translated residues. V3J clonotypes were defined as sequences sharing an identical inferred V gene, J gene, and CDR3 amino acid sequence. Percentage overlap between repertoires was calculated by dividing the number of shared unique clonotypes by the size of the smaller repertoire. Richness of each repertoire was evaluated using RTK rarefaction, the Chao1 estimator, and Recon v2.1 estimates of unobserved clonotypes. Generation probabilities for all TCRbeta clonotypes obtained by the gDNA method from a handful of donors were computed using OLGA. Held by TCRdb, this immuneACCESS table contains in-frame sequences only and omits some clones. Under half of the omission traces to an unresolved V gene where checked; the cause of the rest is unknown. That table gives V, J and clone size, and the DNA gave D and trimming. Counted in this sample were millions of clones; more than 80% of them appeared once. The ten largest clonotypes hold about 0.13% of the sample.

The CDR3 starts with the cysteine, ends with the phenylalanine, and has 14 residues. CDR3 DNA is the only sequence kept; it has 42 bases, read in frame from the first base. From the germline V gene, CDR1 is SGHRS and CDR2 is YFSETQ. Trimming takes 7 bases off V and 3 bases off J; junction bases not matched to a gene: 5. The donors were healthy, HIV-negative adults with no recently reported acute infections or vaccinations. Every donor was a Caucasian adult living in Nashville, Tennessee, USA. CD4+ T cells were enriched by magnetic negative selection, after which naive cells were positively selected on CD45RA and the negative fraction was taken as the memory subset. Blood was obtained by leukapheresis, after which PBMCs were separated by Ficoll-Histopaque density gradient centrifugation and cryopreserved in liquid nitrogen vapor phase. Purity and quantity of every magnetically sorted T cell population were checked by analytical flow cytometry. From each sorted fraction, genomic DNA was isolated and quantified by UV absorbance on a Nanodrop 2000c.

These data originate in a study of shared clonotypes between healthy human individuals (dated by TCRdb to the early 2020s). Context from the whole study: The cohort included three men and two women between 18 and 49 years of age. Libraries were prepared and TCR repertoires were sequenced by different laboratories using diverse techniques, in order to increase sequencing depth and limit assay-specific biases. Per donor, three plates each were used for CD4 naive and CD4 memory, two for CD8 naive, and one for CD8 memory. Blood TCR repertoires of five healthy adults were deeply sequenced to estimate repertoire size and the extent of clonotype sharing between individuals. Between about 0.9 and 8.9 billion PBMCs per donor were obtained by leukapheresis.

The full study reports these points: Compared with non-shared clonotypes, the clonotypes found in all four sorted-subset donors had higher generation probabilities. Naive subsets generally had larger estimated clonotype richness than memory subsets did. The small number of donors limited the genetic and exposure-history diversity represented. Sampling was restricted to blood, and TCR repertoires in tissue are likely to differ from TCR repertoires in blood. When a handful of donors were compared, the shared fraction of clonotypes was around 5% for naive CD4, approximately 3.3% for naive CD8, 2% to 2.5% for memory CD4, and roughly 0.43% for memory CD8. Incomplete sequencing was indicated by rarefaction of sorted-subset datasets, despite the large sequencing depth. Pairwise subsampling led to the expectation that sequencing depth would affect the degree of clonotype sharing among donors.

Sequences were obtained from naive CD4+ T cells sorted from blood. This specimen's cell subset or site label, interpreted: CD45RA+ positively selected. The clonotype was recovered from a man between 18 and 29 years old in good health. The chain employs TRBV5-1 and TRBJ2-5; the central 11 bases match TRBD2. The DNA sequence reads TGCGCCAGCGATCTTAGCGGGGGGGAAGAGACCCAGTACTTC. Its coded protein is CASDLSGGEETQYF. Here the CDR3 is joined to the reference TRBV5-1 and TRBJ2-5 genes, and the full variable domain is: KAGVTQTPRYLIKTRGQQVTLSCSPISGHRSVSWYQQTPGQGLQFLFEYFSETQRNKGNFPGRFSGRQFSNSRSEMNVSTLELGDSALYLCASDLSGGEETQYFGPGTRLLVL.